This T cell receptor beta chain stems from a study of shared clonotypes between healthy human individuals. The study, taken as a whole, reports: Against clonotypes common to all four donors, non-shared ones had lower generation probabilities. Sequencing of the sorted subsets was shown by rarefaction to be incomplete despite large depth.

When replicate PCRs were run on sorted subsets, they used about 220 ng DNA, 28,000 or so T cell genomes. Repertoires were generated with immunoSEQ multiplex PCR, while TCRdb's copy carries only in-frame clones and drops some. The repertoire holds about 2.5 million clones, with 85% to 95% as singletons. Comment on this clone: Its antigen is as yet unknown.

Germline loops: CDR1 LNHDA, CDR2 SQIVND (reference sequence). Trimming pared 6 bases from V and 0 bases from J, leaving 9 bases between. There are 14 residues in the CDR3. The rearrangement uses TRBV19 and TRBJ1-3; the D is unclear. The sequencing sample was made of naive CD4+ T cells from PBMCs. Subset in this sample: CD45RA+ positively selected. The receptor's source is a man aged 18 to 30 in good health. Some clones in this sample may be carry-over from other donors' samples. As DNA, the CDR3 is TGTGCCAGTAGCAATGGCTTCTCTGGAAACACCATATATTTT. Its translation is CASSNGFSGNTIYF.